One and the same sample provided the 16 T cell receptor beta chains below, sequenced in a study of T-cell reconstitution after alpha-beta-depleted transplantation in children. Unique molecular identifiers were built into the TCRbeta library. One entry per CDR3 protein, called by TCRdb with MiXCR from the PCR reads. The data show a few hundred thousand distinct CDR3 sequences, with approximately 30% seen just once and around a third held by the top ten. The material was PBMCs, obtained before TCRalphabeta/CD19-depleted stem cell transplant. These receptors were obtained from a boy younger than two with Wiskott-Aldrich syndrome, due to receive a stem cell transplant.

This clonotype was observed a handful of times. The CDR3 loop is CASSVTGETGELFF. The CDR3 DNA reads TGTGCCAGCAGCGTCACGGGGGAGACCGGGGAGCTGTTTTTT. The chain links TRBV9 to TRBJ2-2; D may be TRBD2 (6 bases). CDR1 is SGDLS, CDR2 YYNGEE, per germline. CDR3 size: 14 residues. The V gene lost 2 bases and the J gene lost 5 bases, with 10 bases spanning the gap. The full variable domain, its missing parts supplied by reference TRBV9 and TRBJ2-2, is DSGVTQTPKHLITATGQRVTLRCSPRSGDLSVYWYQQSLDQGLQFLIQYYNGEERAKGNILERFSAQQFPDLHSELNLSSLELGDSALYFCASSVTGETGELFFGEGSRLTVL.

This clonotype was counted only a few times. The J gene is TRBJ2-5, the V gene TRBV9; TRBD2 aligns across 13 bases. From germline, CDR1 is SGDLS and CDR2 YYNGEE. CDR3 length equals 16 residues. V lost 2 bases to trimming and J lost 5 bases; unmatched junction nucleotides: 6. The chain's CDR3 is CASSVTSGRAIETQYF. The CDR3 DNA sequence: TGTGCCAGCAGCGTTACTAGCGGGAGGGCCATCGAGACCCAGTACTTC. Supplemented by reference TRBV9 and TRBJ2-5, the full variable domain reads DSGVTQTPKHLITATGQRVTLRCSPRSGDLSVYWYQQSLDQGLQFLIQYYNGEERAKGNILERFSAQQFPDLHSELNLSSLELGDSALYFCASSVTSGRAIETQYFGPGTRLLVL.

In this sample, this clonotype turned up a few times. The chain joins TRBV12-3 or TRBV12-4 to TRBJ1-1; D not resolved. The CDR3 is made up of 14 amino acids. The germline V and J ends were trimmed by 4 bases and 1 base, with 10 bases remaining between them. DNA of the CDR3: TGTGCCAGCAGTTCTCCGGTCGGGAACACTGAAGCTTTCTTT. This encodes CASSSPVGNTEAFF.

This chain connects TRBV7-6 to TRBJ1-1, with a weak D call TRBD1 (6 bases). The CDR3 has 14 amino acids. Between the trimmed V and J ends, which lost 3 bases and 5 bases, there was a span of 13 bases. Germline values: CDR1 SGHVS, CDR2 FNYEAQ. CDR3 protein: CASSLGGARTEAFF. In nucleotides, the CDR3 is TGTGCCAGCAGCTTGGGGGGGGCGCGGACTGAAGCTTTCTTT.

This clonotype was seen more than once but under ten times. DNA for the CDR3: TGCGCCAGCAGCTGGGTAGGCGCCAGGGCCGATACGCAGTATTTT. Amino acid sequence: CASSWVGARADTQYF. This chain joins TRBV5-1 and TRBJ2-3, with D tentatively TRBD1 (5 bases). This CDR3 has 15 residues. Germline V lookup: CDR1 SGHRS, CDR2 YFSETQ. Trimming cost V 3 bases and J 6 bases, with 17 bases left between them.

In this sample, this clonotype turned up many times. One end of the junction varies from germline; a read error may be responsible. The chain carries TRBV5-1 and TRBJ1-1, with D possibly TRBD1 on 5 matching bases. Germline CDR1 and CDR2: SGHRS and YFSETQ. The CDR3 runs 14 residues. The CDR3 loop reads CASSSGTANTEAFF. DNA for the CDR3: TGTGCCAGCAGTTCCGGGACGGCGAACACTGAAGCTTTCTTT. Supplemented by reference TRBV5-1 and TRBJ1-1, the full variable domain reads KAGVTQTPRYLIKTRGQQVTLSCSPISGHRSVSWYQQTPGQGLQFLFEYFSETQRNKGNFPGRFSGRQFSNSRSEMNVSTLELGDSALYLCASSSGTANTEAFFGQGTRLTVV.

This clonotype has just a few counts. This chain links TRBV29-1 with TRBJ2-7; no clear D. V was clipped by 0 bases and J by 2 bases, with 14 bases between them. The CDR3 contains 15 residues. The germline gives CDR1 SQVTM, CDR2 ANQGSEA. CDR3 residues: CSVEEPGGAAYEQYF. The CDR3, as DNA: TGCAGCGTTGAAGAGCCCGGTGGCGCAGCCTACGAGCAGTACTTC.

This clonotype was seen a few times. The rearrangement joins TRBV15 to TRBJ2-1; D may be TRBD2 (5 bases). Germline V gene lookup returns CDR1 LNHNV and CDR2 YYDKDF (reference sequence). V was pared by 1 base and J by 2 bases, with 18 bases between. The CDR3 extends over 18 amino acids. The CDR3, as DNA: TGTGCCACCAGCAGAGTTTGGGATTTGGACTCAGCCTACAATGAGCAGTTCTTC. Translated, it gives CATSRVWDLDSAYNEQFF.

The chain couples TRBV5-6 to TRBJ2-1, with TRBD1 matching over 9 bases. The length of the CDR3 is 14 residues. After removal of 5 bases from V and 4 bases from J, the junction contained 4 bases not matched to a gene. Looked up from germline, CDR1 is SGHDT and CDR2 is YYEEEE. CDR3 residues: CASSFGTGYNEQFF. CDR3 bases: TGTGCCAGCAGTTTCGGGACAGGGTACAATGAGCAGTTCTTC.

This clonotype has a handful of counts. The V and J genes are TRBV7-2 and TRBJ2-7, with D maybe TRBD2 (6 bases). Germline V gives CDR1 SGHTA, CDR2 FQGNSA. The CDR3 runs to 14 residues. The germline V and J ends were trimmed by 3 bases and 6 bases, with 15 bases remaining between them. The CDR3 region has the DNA TGTGCCAGCAGCTTTCCGGGACTCTACTCCGAGCAGTACTTC. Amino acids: CASSFPGLYSEQYF.

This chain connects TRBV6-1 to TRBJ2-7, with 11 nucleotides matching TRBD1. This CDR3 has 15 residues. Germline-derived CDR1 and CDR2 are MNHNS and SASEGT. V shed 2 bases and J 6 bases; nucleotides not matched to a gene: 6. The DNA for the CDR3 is TGTGCCAGCAGTGAACTGGGACAGGGGGAAGGCGAGCAGTACTTC. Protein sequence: CASSELGQGEGEQYF.

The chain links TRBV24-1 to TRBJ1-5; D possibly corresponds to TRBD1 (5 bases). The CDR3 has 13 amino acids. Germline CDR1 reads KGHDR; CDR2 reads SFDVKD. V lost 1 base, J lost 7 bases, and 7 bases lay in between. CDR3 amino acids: CATSDFTGQPQHF. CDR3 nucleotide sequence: TGTGCCACCAGTGATTTCACAGGACAGCCCCAGCATTTT.

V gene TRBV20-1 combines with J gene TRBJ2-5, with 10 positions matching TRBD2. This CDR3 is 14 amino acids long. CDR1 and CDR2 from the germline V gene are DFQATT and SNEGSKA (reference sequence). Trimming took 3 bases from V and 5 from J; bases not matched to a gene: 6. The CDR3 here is CSARASGSSETQYF. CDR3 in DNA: TGCAGTGCTAGGGCTAGCGGGAGCAGCGAGACCCAGTACTTC.

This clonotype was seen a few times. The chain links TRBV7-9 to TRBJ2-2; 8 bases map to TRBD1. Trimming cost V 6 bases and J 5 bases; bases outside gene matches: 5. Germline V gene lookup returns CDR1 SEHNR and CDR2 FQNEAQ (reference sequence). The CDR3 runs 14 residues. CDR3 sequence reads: CASRPGGATGELFF. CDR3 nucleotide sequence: TGTGCCAGCAGGCCAGGGGGCGCAACCGGGGAGCTGTTTTTT.

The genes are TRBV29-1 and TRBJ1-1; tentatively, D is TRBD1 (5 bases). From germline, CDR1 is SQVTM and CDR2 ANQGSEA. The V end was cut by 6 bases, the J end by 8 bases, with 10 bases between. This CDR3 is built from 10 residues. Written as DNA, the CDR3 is TGCAGCGTGGGGACGTTAGAAGCTTTCTTT. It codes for CSVGTLEAFF.

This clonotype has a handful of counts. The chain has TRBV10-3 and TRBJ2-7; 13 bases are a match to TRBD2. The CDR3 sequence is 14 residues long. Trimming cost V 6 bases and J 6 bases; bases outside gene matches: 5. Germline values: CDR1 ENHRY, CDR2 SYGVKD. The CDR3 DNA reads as TGTGCCATCAGGAGGACTAGCGGGAGCCTCGAGCAGTACTTC. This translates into CAIRRTSGSLEQYF.